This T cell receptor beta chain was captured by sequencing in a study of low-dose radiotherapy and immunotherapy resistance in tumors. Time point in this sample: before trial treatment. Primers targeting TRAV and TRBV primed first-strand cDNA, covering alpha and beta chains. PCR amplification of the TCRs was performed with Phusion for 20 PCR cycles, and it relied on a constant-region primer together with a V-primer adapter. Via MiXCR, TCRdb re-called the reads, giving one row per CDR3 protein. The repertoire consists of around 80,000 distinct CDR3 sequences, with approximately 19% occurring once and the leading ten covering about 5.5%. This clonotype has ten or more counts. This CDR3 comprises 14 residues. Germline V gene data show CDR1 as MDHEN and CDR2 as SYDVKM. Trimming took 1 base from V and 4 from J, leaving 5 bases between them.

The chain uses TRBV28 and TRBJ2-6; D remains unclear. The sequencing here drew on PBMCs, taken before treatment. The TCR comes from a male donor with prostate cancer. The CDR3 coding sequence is TGTGCCAGCAGTTTATTGCACGGGGCCAACGTCCTGACTTTC. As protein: CASSLLHGANVLTF.